Below are 24 T cell receptor beta chains sequenced from a single sample in a study of blood T cells in healthy people across ages. A second 7 to 11 cycle PCR used barcoded and J-beta primers. TCRdb reanalysed the 5' RACE reads using MiXCR and keeps one entry per CDR3 protein. The sample lists about 1.5 million distinct CDR3 sequences; about 42% were seen once. Sequencing used blood. The receptors originated from a woman between 18 and 29 years old in good health.

As for this clonotype: Germline and junction disagree at one end, which may indicate a read error. The V call is TRBV6-2 or TRBV6-3, the J call TRBJ2-5; maybe TRBD2 (6 bases). The J call may not be correct, given that the DNA end is closer to TRBJ2-7. The CDR3 has 14 residues. Germline V gene data show CDR1 as MNHEY and CDR2 as SVGEGT. The chain's CDR3 is CASSYGGVSCEQYF. CDR3 nucleotide sequence: TGTGCCAGCAGTTATGGCGGGGTTTCCTGCGAGCAGTACTTC.

The chain is built from TRBV11-1 and TRBJ2-1; D perhaps matches TRBD1 (5 bases). This CDR3 spans 16 amino acids. Germline lookup yields CDR1 SGHAT and CDR2 FQDESV (reference sequence). V was trimmed by 0 bases and J by 5 bases, leaving 14 bases between them. For the CDR3, the DNA is TGTGCCAGCAGCTTAGCGGCGCGACAGAAGGACAATGAGCAGTTCTTC. Its protein is CASSLAARQKDNEQFF.

About this clonotype: One junction end does not reproduce the germline sequence, and a read error may be involved. The CDR3 DNA sequence: TGTGTCAGCAGCCCGCCCGGACTGAGCCTCTATGGCTACACCTTC. Translated, it gives CVSSPPGLSLYGYTF. V usage is TRBV7-9 and J usage is TRBJ1-2, with unresolved D. The V gene's germline CDR1 is SEHNR and CDR2 FQNEAQ (reference sequence). This CDR3 has 15 residues.

A few counts support this clonotype. The genes are TRBV4-3 and TRBJ2-5; 7 nucleotides match TRBD1. Judging by the DNA end, TRBJ2-7 fits better; the J call may be wrong. The CDR3 has 13 amino acids. Germline V gene lookup returns CDR1 LGHNA and CDR2 YSLEER. The CDR3 DNA sequence: TGCGCCAGCAGCCAAGTGACAGGGCACGAGCAGTACTTC. Protein sequence: CASSQVTGHEQYF.

This chain uses TRBV30 with TRBJ1-6; a possible D gene is TRBD1 (5 bases). Between the trimmed V and J ends, which lost 0 bases and 10 bases, there was a span of 10 bases. Germline V gene lookup returns CDR1 GTSNPN and CDR2 SVGIG (reference sequence). The CDR3 contains 13 residues. The CDR3 DNA is TGTGCCTGGAGTGTAGCGGGGCAATCACCCCTCCACTTT. Protein: CAWSVAGQSPLHF.

J is TRBJ1-2 and V is TRBV7-8, with D possibly TRBD1 on 5 matching bases. CDR1 is SGHVS and CDR2 is FQNEAQ in the germline V gene. This CDR3 region has 13 residues. V dropped 5 bases and J dropped 8 bases, with 15 bases sitting between them. The CDR3 here is CASSVDQGWGYTF. The CDR3 DNA reads as TGTGCCAGCAGCGTAGATCAGGGCTGGGGCTACACCTTC.

This rearrangement joins TRBV7-2 to TRBJ1-1; D is perhaps TRBD1 (6 bases). The CDR3 extends over 15 amino acids. Looked up from germline, CDR1 is SGHTA and CDR2 is FQGNSA. Between the trimmed V and J ends, which lost 2 bases and 1 base, there was a span of 11 bases. CDR3 sequence reads: CASSLYRVTNTEAFF. The DNA for the CDR3 is TGTGCCAGCAGCTTATACAGGGTGACGAACACTGAAGCTTTCTTT.

On this clonotype itself: This may arise from a read error, as a much more abundant clone is one base away. CDR3 coding DNA: TGCAGCGTTGACCTGACTAGCGGCAATGAGCAGTACTTC. Its translation: CSVDLTSGNEQYF. The chain carries TRBV29-1 and TRBJ2-7; 9 nucleotides agree with TRBD2. J was trimmed by 7 bases and V by 3 bases; bases with no gene match: 7. This CDR3 has 13 amino acids. Germline CDR1 SQVTM, CDR2 ANQGSEA.

The rearrangement links TRBV3-1 to TRBJ1-2; D remains unclear. CDR1 is LGHDT and CDR2 is YNNKEL in the germline V gene (reference sequence). Trimming took off 1 base at V and 8 bases at J, with 11 bases between the two ends. This CDR3 is built from 13 residues. The CDR3 DNA sequence: TGTGCCAGCAGCCAAGTCCCAATCTCGGGCTACACCTTC. Its protein product is CASSQVPISGYTF.

This clonotype was seen only a few times. V is TRBV7-2 and J is TRBJ1-1; TRBD1 agrees at 8 bases. Germline V lookup: CDR1 SGHTA, CDR2 FQGNSA. The CDR3 runs 13 residues. V gave up 4 bases and J gave up 11 bases; unmatched junction bases: 9. CDR3 DNA: TGTGCCAGCAGCTCCCAGGGGGCGGGGGACGCTTTCTTT. It specifies CASSSQGAGDAFF. The complete variable domain, with remaining parts taken from reference TRBV7-2 and TRBJ1-1, reads GAGVSQSPSNKVTEKGKDVELRCDPISGHTALYWYRQSLGQGLEFLIYFQGNSAPDKSGLPSDRFSAERTGGSVSTLTIQRTQQEDSAVYLCASSSQGAGDAFFGQGTRLTVV.

The table lists this clonotype with many counts. CDR3 bases: TGTGCCAGCAGCCAAGATTGGCAAGAGACCCAGTACTTC. Its translation: CASSQDWQETQYF. The rearrangement uses TRBV4-2 and TRBJ2-5, with no clear D. CDR3 length equals 13 residues. Trimming cost V 0 bases and J 2 bases, with 4 bases left between them. Germline V gene lookup returns CDR1 LGHNA and CDR2 YNFKEQ.

V gene TRBV11-1 combines with J gene TRBJ2-1, with TRBD2 matching 16 bases. The V gene's germline CDR1 is SGHAT and CDR2 FQDESV (reference sequence). V trimming: 0 bases; J trimming: 8 bases; junction bases outside the gene matches: 7. The length of the CDR3 is 18 residues. CDR3 DNA sequence: TGTGCCAGCAGCTTAGCGTGGGGACTAGCGGGAGGGCCGTATGAGCAGTTCTTC. Translation: CASSLAWGLAGGPYEQFF.

CDR3 sequence (DNA): TGTGCCAGCAGTTTATCCACTACCCGGGAGATTAGGGGCAATGAGCAGTTCTTC. The encoded protein is CASSLSTTREIRGNEQFF. This chain uses TRBV28 with TRBJ2-1; a possible D gene is TRBD2 (6 bases). The germline gives CDR1 MDHEN, CDR2 SYDVKM. The germline V and J ends were trimmed by 1 base and 6 bases, with 22 bases remaining between them. This CDR3 comprises 18 residues.

The rearrangement links TRBV6-5 to TRBJ2-3, with D possibly matching TRBD2 (6 bases). With 7 bases removed from V and 1 base from J, the gap between germline ends came to 18 bases. The CDR3 is 16 residues long. The germline gives CDR1 MNHEY, CDR2 SVGAGI. The CDR3: CASTTPGRRGTDTQYF. CDR3 bases: TGTGCCAGCACCACCCCCGGGAGAAGGGGCACAGATACGCAGTATTTT.

The genes are TRBV20-1 and TRBJ2-7; 10 bases agree with TRBD2. Trimming cost V 5 bases and J 2 bases; bases outside gene matches: 6. This CDR3 region has 14 residues. Germline V gene lookup returns CDR1 DFQATT and CDR2 SNEGSKA (reference sequence). CDR3 coding DNA: TGCAGTGCTTCTCTAGCGGGAGTCCCCTACGAGCAGTACTTC. Amino acids: CSASLAGVPYEQYF.

The genes are TRBV4-1 and TRBJ2-7; 8 bases are shared with TRBD2. Unmatched junction bases numbered 7, after V lost 3 bases and J lost 3 bases. Germline loops: CDR1 MGHRA, CDR2 YSYEKL. There are 15 residues in the CDR3. The CDR3 DNA is TGCGCCAGCAGCCATCCTACGGGGGGGGTCTACGAGCAGTACTTC. Translating it yields CASSHPTGGVYEQYF.

This clonotype was seen a handful of times. The chain is built from TRBV7-9 and TRBJ2-1; 7 positions agree with TRBD2. V gave up 3 bases and J gave up 4 bases; unmatched junction bases: 15. CDR3 length equals 18 residues. Germline values: CDR1 SEHNR, CDR2 FQNEAQ (reference sequence). The CDR3 nucleotides are TGTGCCAGCAGCTTGGGAACTAGCGCGGGCCTCAAATACAATGAGCAGTTCTTC. Translation: CASSLGTSAGLKYNEQFF.

CDR3 nucleotides: TGCAGTGCTAGAGACTCTCCGGGACCCTACTTTCTTTATAATTCACCCCTCCACTTT. It codes for CSARDSPGPYFLYNSPLHF. The chain couples TRBV20-1 to TRBJ1-6; D might be TRBD1 (5 bases). The germline CDR1 and CDR2 sequences are DFQATT and SNEGSKA (reference sequence). The CDR3 is made up of 19 amino acids. V was trimmed by 0 bases and J by 4 bases, leaving 22 bases between them.

The J gene is TRBJ2-2, the V gene TRBV28; D unclear. V gave up 3 bases and J gave up 4 bases, with 12 bases separating them. In germline, CDR1 is MDHEN, CDR2 SYDVKM. The CDR3 loop spans 15 amino acids. This CDR3 is CASSFGSLGTGELFF. In DNA, the CDR3 is TGTGCCAGCAGTTTCGGAAGTCTCGGCACCGGGGAGCTGTTTTTT.

V and J are TRBV12-3 or TRBV12-4 and TRBJ2-7; TRBD1 is a possible D gene (6 bases). This CDR3 comprises 13 residues. Trimming took 6 bases from V and 3 from J, leaving 12 bases between them. CDR3 protein: CASRKTGIYEQYF. In DNA form, the CDR3 reads TGTGCCAGCAGAAAGACAGGAATCTACGAGCAGTACTTC.

This clonotype came up a few times. The rearrangement links TRBV6-5 to TRBJ2-5; D remains ambiguous. V lost 2 bases and J 4 bases, leaving 14 bases between the germline ends. CDR1 is MNHEY and CDR2 is SVGAGI in the germline V gene. The CDR3 runs 15 residues. CDR3 sequence reads: CASSYGRRSVETQYF. The CDR3 DNA sequence: TGTGCCAGCAGTTACGGTCGTCGGAGTGTAGAGACCCAGTACTTC.

The chain joins TRBV5-5 to TRBJ2-3; D unclear. The CDR3 length is 16 residues. Per the germline V gene, CDR1 is SGHKS and CDR2 is YYEKEE (reference sequence). Between the trimmed V and J ends, which lost 6 bases and 2 bases, there was a span of 19 bases. This CDR3 reads CASTIMPSLLTDTQYF. The CDR3 DNA reads TGTGCCAGCACCATAATGCCGTCTCTCCTCACAGATACGCAGTATTTT.

This chain joins TRBV10-3 and TRBJ2-5, with D perhaps TRBD1 (6 bases). This CDR3 is 13 amino acids long. V shed 2 bases and J shed 5 bases, with 9 bases lying between them. The germline V gene has CDR1 ENHRY and CDR2 SYGVKD. Written as DNA, the CDR3 is TGTGCCATCAGTGAGGCACAGGGCGAGACCCAGTACTTC. Amino acids: CAISEAQGETQYF.

The table lists this clonotype with a count of one. V is TRBV7-8 and J is TRBJ1-5; TRBD1 is a possible D gene (5 bases). This CDR3 has 17 residues. Per germline, CDR1 SGHVS and CDR2 FQNEAQ. V was cut by 0 bases and J by 0 bases, with 12 bases left in between. The CDR3, as DNA: TGTGCCAGCAGCTTAGCAGTCAGGGCTTATAGCAATCAGCCCCAGCATTTT. Protein: CASSLAVRAYSNQPQHF.